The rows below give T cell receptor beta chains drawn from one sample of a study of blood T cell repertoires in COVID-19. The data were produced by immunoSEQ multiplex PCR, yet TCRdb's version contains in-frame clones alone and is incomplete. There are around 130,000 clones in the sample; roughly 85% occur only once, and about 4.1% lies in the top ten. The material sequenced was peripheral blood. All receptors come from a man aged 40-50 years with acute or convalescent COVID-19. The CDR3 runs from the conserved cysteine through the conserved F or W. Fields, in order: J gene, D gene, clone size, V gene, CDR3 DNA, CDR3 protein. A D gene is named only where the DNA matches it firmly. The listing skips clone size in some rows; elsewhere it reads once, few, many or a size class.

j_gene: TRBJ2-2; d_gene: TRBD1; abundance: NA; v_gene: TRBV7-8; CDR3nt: TGTGCCAGCAGCTTATTGACAGGGGGCACCGGGGAGCTGTTTTTT; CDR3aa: CASSLLTGGTGELFF
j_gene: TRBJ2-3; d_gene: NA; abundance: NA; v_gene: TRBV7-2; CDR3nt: TGTGCCAGCAGCTTACAGGACATTGTAACAGATACGCAGTATTTT; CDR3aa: CASSLQDIVTDTQYF
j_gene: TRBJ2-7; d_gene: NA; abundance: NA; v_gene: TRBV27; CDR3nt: TGTGCCAGCAGTTTAAGGTGGCCAGGCCCTTCGATAAAATACGAGCAGTACTTC; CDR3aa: CASSLRWPGPSIKYEQYF
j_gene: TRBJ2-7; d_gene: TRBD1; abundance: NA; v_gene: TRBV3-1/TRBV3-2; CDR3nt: TGTGCCAGCAGCCCCTGGACAGGGGCGGGCGAGCAGTACTTC; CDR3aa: CASSPWTGAGEQYF
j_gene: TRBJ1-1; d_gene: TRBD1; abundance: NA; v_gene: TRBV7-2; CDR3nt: TGTGCCAGCAGCTTAGCAGGGGGCAGCGCTTTCTTT; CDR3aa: CASSLAGGSAFF
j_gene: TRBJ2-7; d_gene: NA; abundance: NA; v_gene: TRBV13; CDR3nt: TGTGCCAGCAGCTTACACGCAGGGCAGCAGTACTTC; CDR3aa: CASSLHAGQQYF
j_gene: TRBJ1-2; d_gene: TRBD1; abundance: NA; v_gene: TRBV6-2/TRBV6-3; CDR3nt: TGTGCCAGCAGTCCGGGACAGAGGAGGGGCTACACCTTC; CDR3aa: CASSPGQRRGYTF
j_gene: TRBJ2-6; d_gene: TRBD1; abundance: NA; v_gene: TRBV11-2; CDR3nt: TGTGCCAGCAGCCCTGGACAGGGGTACTCTGGGGCCAACGTCCTGACTTTC; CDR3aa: CASSPGQGYSGANVLTF
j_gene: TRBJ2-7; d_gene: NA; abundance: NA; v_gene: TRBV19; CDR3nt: TGTGCCAGTGGGGAGCCTACCTACGAGCAGTACTTC; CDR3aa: CASGEPTYEQYF
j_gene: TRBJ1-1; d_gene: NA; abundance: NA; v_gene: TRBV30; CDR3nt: TGTGCCTGGAGTGTTTGGGGGGGTACGAACACTGAAGCTTTCTTT; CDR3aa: CAWSVWGGTNTEAFF
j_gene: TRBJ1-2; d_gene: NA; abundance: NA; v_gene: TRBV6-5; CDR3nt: TGTGCCAGCACTATCACGGACGGAGGCTATGGCTACACCTTC; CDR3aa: CASTITDGGYGYTF
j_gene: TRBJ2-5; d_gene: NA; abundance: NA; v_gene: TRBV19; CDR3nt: TGTGCCAGTAGTACCCAGCCGCTCAGGGACCAGTACTTC; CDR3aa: CASSTQPLRDQYF
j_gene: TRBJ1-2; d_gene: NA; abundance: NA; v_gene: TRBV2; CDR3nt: TGTGCCAGCAGTGAAGGACAAGACTATGGCTACACCTTC; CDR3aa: CASSEGQDYGYTF
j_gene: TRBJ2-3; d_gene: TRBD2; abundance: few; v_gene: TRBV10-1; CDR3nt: TGCGCCAGCCGGCCTTTAAGCGGGAGTAGTAGCACAGATACGCAGTATTTT; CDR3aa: CASRPLSGSSSTDTQYF
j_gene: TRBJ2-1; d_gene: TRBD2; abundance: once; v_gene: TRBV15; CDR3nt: TGTGCCACCAGCCTGACTAGCGGGGGGGCGAAGGGCAATGAGCAGTTCTTC; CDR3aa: CATSLTSGGAKGNEQFF
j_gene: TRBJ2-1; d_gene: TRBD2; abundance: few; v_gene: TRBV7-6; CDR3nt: TGTGCCAGCAGCTTAGAGCCCCCTGACCCACTAGCGGGGGGGCGGAATGAGCAGTTCTTC; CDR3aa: CASSLEPPDPLAGGRNEQFF
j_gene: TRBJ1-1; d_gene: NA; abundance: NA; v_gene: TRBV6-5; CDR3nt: TGTGCCACACAGGGTTACACTGAAGCTTTCTTT; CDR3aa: CATQGYTEAFF
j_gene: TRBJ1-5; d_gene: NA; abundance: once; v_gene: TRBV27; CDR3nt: TGTGCCAGCAGTTTATCGGGCCCCACAAATCAGCCCCAGCATTTT; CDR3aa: CASSLSGPTNQPQHF
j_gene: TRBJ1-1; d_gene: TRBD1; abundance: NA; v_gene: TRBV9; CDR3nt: TGTGCCAGCAGCCCCGGACAGGGGGCGTACACTGAAGCTTTCTTT; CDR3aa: CASSPGQGAYTEAFF
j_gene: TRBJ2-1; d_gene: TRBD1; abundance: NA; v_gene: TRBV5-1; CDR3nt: TGCGCCAGCAGCACCATTCCGGGACAGAACAATGAGCAGTTCTTC; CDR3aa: CASSTIPGQNNEQFF
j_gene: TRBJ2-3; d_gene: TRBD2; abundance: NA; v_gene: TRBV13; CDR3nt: TGTGCCAGCAGCTCCTGGGGGGGGACAGATACGCAGTATTTT; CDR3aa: CASSSWGGTDTQYF
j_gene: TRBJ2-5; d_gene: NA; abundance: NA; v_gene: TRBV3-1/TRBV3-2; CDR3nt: TGTGCCAGCAGCCAAGATACGGCACAGGAGACCCAGTACTTC; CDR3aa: CASSQDTAQETQYF
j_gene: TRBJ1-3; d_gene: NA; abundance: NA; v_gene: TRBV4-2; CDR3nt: TGTGCCAGCAGCCAGGTTGGGATAGGGGCTGGAAACACCATATATTTT; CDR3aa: CASSQVGIGAGNTIYF
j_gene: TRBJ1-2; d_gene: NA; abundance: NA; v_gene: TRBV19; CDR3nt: TGTGCCAGTAGTTCCTGGACAGAGACTAACTATGGCTACACCTTC; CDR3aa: CASSSWTETNYGYTF
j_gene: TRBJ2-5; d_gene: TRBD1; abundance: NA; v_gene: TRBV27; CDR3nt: TGTGCCAGCATTTACCGGGACAGGGAGGTCGGGACCCAGTACTTC; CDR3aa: CASIYRDREVGTQYF
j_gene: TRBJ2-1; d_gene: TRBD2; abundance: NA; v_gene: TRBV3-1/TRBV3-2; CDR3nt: TGTGCCAGCAGCCTTTTGGGACTAGTCGACAATGAGCAGTTCTTC; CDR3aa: CASSLLGLVDNEQFF
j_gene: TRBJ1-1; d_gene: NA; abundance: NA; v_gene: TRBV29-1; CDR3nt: TGCAGCGTTGGGCCCAGTGAGGTTGAAGCTTTCTTT; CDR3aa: CSVGPSEVEAFF
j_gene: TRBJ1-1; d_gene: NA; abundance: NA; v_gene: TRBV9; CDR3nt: TGTGCCAGCAGCGTAGCAGGGGCGCGGAACACTGAAGCTTTCTTT; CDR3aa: CASSVAGARNTEAFF
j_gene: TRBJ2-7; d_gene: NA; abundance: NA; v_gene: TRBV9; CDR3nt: TGTGCCAGCAGCGTAGGGGCCGTGAACGAGCAGTACTTC; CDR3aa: CASSVGAVNEQYF
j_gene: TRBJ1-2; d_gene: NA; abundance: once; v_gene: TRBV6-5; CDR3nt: TGTGCCAGCAAACTGGGGGCGCGCTATGGCTACACCTTC; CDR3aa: CASKLGARYGYTF
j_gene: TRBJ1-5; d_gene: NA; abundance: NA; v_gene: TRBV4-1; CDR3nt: TGCGCCAGCAGCCAAGTACAGACAGATCAGCCCCAGCATTTT; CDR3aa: CASSQVQTDQPQHF
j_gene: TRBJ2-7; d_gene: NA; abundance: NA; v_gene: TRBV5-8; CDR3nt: TGTGCCAGCAAGGTGAGGTCAACCTACGAGCAGTACTTC; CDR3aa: CASKVRSTYEQYF
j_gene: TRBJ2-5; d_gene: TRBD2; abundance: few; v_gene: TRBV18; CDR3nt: TGTGCCAGCTCACCCCCGACTAGCGGGGACCGTCGGACCCAGTACTTC; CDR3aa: CASSPPTSGDRRTQYF
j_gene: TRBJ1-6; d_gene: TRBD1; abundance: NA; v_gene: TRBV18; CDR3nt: TGTGCCAGCTCACGGGGACAGGGGAACTCCTATAATTCACCCCTCCACTTT; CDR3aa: CASSRGQGNSYNSPLHF
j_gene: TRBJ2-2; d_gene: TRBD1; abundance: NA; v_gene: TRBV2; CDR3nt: TGTGCCAGCAGTGATAACAGGGGGGACACCGGGGAGCTGTTTTTT; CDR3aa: CASSDNRGDTGELFF
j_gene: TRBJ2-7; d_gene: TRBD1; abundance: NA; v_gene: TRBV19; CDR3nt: TGTGCCAGTAGTCTCCGACAGGGCCCCTACGAGCAGTACTTC; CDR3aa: CASSLRQGPYEQYF
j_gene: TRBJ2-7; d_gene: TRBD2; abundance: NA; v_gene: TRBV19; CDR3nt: TGTGCCAGTAGTATGGGCGGGAGCGGGCTCGAGCAGTACTTC; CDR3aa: CASSMGGSGLEQYF
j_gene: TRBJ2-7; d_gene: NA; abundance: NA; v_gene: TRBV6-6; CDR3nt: TGTGCCAGCAGTTACTCAGGGGCAACGACCTACGAGCAGTACTTC; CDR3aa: CASSYSGATTYEQYF
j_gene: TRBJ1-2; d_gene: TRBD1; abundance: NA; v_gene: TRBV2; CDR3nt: TGTGCCAGCAGTGAGGGGACAGGGGCTTTCGGTGGCTACACCTTC; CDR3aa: CASSEGTGAFGGYTF
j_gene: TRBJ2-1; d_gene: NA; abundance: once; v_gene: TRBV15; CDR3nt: TGTGCTACGGAGGGTAACAATGAGCAGTTCTTC; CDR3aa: CATEGNNEQFF
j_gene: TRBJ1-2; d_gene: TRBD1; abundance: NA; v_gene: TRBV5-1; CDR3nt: TGCGCCAGCAGCTTGGCAAAGACAGGGGATGGCTACACCTTC; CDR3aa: CASSLAKTGDGYTF
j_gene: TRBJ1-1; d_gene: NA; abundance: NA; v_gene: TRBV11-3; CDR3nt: TGTGCCAGCAGCTTAGGACAGAACACTGAAGCTTTCTTT; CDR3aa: CASSLGQNTEAFF
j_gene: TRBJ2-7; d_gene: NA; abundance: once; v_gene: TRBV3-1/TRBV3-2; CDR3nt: TGTGCCAGCAGCCCAGGGGTAGGCGAGCAGTACTTC; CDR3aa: CASSPGVGEQYF
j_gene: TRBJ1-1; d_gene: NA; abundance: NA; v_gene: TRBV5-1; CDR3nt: TGCGCCAGCAGCTTGGATGGCAGCTCAAGCGCTGAAGCTTTCTTT; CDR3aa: CASSLDGSSSAEAFF
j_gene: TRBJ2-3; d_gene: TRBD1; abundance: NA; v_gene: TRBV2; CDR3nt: TGTGCCAGCAGTGAAGAGGGGGCGCAAACAGATACGCAGTATTTT; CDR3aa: CASSEEGAQTDTQYF
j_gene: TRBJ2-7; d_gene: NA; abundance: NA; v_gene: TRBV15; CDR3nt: TGTGCCACCAGCAGAGATTTACCCCCTTTTATAGCCGAGCAGTACTTC; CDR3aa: CATSRDLPPFIAEQYF
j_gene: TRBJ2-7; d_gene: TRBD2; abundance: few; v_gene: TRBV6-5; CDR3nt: TGTGCCAGCAGTCCAGGACTAGCGGCCGGCTACGAGCAGTACTTC; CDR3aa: CASSPGLAAGYEQYF
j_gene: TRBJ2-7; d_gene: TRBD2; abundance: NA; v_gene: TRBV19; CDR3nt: TGTGCCAGTAGTGGGACTAGCGGGAGTTACGAGCAGTACTTC; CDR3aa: CASSGTSGSYEQYF
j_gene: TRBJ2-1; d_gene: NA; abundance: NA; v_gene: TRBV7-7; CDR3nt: TGTGCTAGCAGCTTGGGCCAAAACAATGAGCAGTTCTTC; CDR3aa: CASSLGQNNEQFF
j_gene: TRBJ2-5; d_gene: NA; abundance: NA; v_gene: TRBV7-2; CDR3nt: TGTGCCAGCAGCCCCGTAGCGGAGGAGACCCAGTACTTC; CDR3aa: CASSPVAEETQYF
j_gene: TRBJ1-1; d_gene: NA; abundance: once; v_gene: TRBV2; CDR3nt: TGTGCCAGGATCCAGAGAGCAGGGTACGACACTGAAGCTTTCTTT; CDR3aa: CARIQRAGYDTEAFF
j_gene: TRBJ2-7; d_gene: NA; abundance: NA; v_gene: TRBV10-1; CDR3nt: TGCGCCAACTCCGGGACAAAGTCCTACGAGCAGTACTTC; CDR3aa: CANSGTKSYEQYF
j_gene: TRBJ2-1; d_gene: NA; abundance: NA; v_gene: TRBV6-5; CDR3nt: TGTGCCAGCAGTTACAGGCAGGGGAGCACCAATGAGCAGTTCTTC; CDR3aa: CASSYRQGSTNEQFF